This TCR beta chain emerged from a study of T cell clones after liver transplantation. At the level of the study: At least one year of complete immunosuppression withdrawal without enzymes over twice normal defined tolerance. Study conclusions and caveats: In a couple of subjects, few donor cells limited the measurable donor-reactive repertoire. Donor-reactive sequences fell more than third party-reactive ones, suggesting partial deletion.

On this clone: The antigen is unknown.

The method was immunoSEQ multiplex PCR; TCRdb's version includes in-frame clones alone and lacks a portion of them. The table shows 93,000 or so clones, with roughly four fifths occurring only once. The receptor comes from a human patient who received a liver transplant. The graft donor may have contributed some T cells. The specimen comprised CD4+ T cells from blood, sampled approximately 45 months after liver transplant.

The CDR3 here is CASSLGTGNTEAFF. The CDR3 DNA reads as TGTGCCAGCAGCTTGGGGACAGGGAACACTGAAGCTTTCTTT. V is TRBV7-9 and J is TRBJ1-1; TRBD1 aligns across 8 bases. Germline CDR1 SEHNR, CDR2 FQNEAQ (reference sequence). There are 14 residues in the CDR3. J was trimmed by 1 base and V by 3 bases; bases with no gene match: 1.